This TCR beta chain was retrieved from a study of blood T cell repertoires in COVID-19. The wider study: Sites across the United States, Italy and Spain contributed samples from acute and convalescent COVID-19. PBMCs, B-cell-depleted T cells, or T cells were the source of the cDNA or gDNA that made up the material.

It was during active infection that Seattle patients were enrolled and then longitudinally followed. As originally analysed: Amplification with reference gene primers provided the estimates of nucleated cell counts. TCRdb's copy holds only in-frame clones and misses some; the assay was immunoSEQ multiplex PCR. V and J calls and clone size are as listed in that table; D and trimming were resolved from the DNA. Found here are 150,000 to 170,000 clones, approximately 80% of them singletons; the top ten hold 9% to 14%. Germline CDR1 and CDR2: LGHNA and YNFKEQ. The V end was cut by 2 bases, the J end by 8 bases, with 12 bases between. The CDR3 spans 13 residues.

The receptor was derived from a woman aged 60-70 years with COVID-19, enrolled during active disease. The gene calls are TRBV4-2 and TRBJ1-2; tentative D call: TRBD1 (5 bases). The sequenced sample was peripheral blood. This chain's CDR3 is CASSQIGGTGYTF. The CDR3 DNA reads TGTGCCAGCAGCCAAATAGGAGGGACCGGCTACACCTTC.